This T cell receptor beta chain was recovered during a study of metastatic and nonmetastatic thyroid tumors. About the study: Repertoires of blood and of tissue (tumor or nodule) from malignant and benign thyroid patients were compared.

From the PCR reads, TCRdb re-called clones with MiXCR. This table holds 32,000 or so clones, roughly a sixth found once. No patient had received any treatment before thyroid surgery. The CDR3 has 14 residues. Trimming left V 8 bases short and J 7 bases short, with 17 bases between. Germline assignment: CDR1 MNHNS and CDR2 SASEGT. Only a few counts were recorded for this clone. Since a much larger clone is just one base distant, this may be a read error. This TCR came from a male donor with papillary thyroid cancer or a benign thyroid nodule (not recorded which). Some clones in this sample may be carry-over from other donors' samples. Source material: blood. The chain joins TRBV6-1 to TRBJ1-4, with D hard to call. The CDR3 coding sequence is TGTGCCAGCGGCGTAGGAGCTCGAGGTGAAAAACTGTTTTTT. Translating it yields CASGVGARGEKLFF.